The present TCR beta chain was sequenced within a study of T cell responses to AZD1222 COVID-19 vaccine. Notes on the study in general: The study found Spike-specific TCR breadth and depth rose after two AZD1222 doses.

Sequencing used immunoSEQ multiplex PCR; TCRdb keeps in-frame clones, though not all of them. This sample has roughly 130,000 clones, with about 91% found just once. Of note for this clone: Its target is unknown.

V was clipped by 3 bases and J by 6 bases; unmatched bases: 4. From germline, CDR1 is SGHTA and CDR2 FQGNSA. The CDR3 covers 14 residues. The chain links TRBV7-2 to TRBJ2-2, with 7 bases that match TRBD2. The sequence was collected from an adult in good health. Here the sequenced sample was peripheral blood, taken on day 0 of AZD1222 vaccination. The chain's CDR3 is CASSFTSEAGELFF. The CDR3 region has the DNA TGTGCCAGCAGCTTCACTAGCGAGGCCGGGGAGCTGTTTTTT.